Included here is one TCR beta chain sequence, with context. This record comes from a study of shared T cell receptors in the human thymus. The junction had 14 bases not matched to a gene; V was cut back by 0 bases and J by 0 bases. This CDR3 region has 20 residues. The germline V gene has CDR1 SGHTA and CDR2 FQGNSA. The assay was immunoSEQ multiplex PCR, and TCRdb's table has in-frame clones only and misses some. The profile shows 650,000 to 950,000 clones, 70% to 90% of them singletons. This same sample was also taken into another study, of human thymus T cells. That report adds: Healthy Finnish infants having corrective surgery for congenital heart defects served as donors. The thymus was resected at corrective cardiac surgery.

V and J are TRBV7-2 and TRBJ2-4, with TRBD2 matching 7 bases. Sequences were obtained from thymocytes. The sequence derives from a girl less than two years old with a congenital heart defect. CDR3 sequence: CASSLARSGTHLLAKNIQYF. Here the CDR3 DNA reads TGTGCCAGCAGCTTAGCGAGAAGCGGGACCCACCTCCTAGCCAAAAACATTCAGTACTTC.